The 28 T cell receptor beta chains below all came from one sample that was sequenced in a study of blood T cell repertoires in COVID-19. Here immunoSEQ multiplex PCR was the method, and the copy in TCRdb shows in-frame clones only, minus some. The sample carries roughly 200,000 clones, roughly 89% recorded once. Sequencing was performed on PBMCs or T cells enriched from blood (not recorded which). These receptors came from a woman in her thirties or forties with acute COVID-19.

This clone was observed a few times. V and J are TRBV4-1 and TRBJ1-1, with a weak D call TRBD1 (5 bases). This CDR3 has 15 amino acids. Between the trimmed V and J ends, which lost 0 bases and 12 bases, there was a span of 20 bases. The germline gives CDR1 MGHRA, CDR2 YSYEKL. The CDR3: CASSQDQGRNRRTFF. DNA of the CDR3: TGCGCCAGCAGCCAAGATCAGGGCCGAAATAGACGAACTTTCTTT.

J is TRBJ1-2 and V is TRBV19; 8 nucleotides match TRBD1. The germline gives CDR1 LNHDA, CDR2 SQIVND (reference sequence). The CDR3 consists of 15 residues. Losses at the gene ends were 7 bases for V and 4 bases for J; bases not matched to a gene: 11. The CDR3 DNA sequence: TGTGCCAGTACTCCCGCCGGGACAGGTACCTATGGCTACACCTTC. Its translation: CASTPAGTGTYGYTF. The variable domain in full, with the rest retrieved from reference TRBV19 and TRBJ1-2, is DGGITQSPKYLFRKEGQNVTLSCEQNLNHDAMYWYRQDPGQGLRLIYYSQIVNDFQKGDIAEGYSVSREKKESFPLTVTSAQKNPTAFYLCASTPAGTGTYGYTFGSGTRLTVV.

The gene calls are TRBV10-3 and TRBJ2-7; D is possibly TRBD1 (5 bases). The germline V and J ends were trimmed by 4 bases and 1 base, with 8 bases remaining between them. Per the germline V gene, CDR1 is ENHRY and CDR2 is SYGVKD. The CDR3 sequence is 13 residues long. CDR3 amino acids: CAISGAGSYEQYV. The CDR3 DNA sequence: TGTGCCATCAGTGGGGCAGGGTCCTACGAGCAGTACGTC.

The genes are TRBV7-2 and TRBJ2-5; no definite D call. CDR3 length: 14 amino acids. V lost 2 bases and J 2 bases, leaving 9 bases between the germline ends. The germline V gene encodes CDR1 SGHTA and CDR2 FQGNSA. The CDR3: CASSLLIQQETQYF. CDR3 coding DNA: TGTGCCAGCAGCTTATTGATCCAGCAAGAGACCCAGTACTTC.

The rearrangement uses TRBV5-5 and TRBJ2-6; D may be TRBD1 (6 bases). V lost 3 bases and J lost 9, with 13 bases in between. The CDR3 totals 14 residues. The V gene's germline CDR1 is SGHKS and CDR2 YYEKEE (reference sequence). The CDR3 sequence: CASSSDTGINVLTF. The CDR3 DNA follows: TGTGCCAGCAGCTCTGATACAGGGATCAACGTCCTGACTTTC.

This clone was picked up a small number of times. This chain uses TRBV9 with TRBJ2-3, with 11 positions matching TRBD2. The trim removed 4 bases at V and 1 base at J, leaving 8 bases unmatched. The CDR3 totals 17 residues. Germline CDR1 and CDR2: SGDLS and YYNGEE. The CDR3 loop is CASSRSGTSGRTDTQYF. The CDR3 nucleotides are TGTGCCAGCAGCCGTAGTGGGACTAGCGGTCGCACAGATACGCAGTATTTT.

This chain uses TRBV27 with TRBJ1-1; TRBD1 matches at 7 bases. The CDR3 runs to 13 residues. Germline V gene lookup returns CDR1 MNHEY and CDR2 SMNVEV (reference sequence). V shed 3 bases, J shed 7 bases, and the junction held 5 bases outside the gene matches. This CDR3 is CASSFHQGVEAFF. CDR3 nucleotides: TGTGCCAGCAGTTTCCACCAGGGGGTTGAAGCTTTCTTT.

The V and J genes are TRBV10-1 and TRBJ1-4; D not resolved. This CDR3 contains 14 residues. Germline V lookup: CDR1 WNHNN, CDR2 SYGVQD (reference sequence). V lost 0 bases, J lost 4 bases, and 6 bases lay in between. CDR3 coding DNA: TGCGCCAGCAGTGAGTCGAGTAGTAATGAAAAACTGTTTTTT. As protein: CASSESSSNEKLFF.

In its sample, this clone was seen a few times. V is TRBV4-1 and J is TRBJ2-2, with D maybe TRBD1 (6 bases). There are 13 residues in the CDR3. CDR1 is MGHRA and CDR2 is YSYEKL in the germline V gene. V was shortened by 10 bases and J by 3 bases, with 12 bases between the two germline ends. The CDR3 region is CATMDSHTGELFF. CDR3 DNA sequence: TGCGCCACCATGGACAGCCACACCGGGGAGCTGTTTTTT.

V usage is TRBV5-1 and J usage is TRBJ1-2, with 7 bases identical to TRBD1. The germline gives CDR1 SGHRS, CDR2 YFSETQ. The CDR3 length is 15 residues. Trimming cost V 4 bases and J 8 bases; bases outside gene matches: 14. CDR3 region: CASSAGQTTGMGYTF. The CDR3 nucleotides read TGCGCCAGCAGCGCGGGACAGACTACGGGGATGGGCTACACCTTC.

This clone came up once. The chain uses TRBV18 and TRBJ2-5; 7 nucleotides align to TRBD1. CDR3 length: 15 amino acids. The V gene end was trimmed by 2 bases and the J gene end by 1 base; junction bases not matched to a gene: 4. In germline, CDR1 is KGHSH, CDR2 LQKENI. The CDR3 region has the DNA TGTGCCAGCTCACCAACGACAGGGCTCCAAGAGACCCAGTACTTC. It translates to CASSPTTGLQETQYF. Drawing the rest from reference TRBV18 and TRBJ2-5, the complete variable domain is NAGVMQNPRHLVRRRGQEARLRCSPMKGHSHVYWYRQLPEEGLKFMVYLQKENIIDESGMPKERFSAEFPKEGPSILRIQQVVRGDSAAYFCASSPTTGLQETQYFGPGTRLLVL.

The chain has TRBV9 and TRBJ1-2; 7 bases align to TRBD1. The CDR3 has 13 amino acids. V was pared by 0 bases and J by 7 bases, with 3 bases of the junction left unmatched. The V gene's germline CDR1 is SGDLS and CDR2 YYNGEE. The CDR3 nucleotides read TGTGCCAGCAGCGTAGGCGCAGGGGGTGGCTACACCTTC. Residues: CASSVGAGGGYTF.

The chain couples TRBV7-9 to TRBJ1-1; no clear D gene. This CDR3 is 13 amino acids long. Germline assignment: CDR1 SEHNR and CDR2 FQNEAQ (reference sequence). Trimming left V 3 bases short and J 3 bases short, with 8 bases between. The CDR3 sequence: CASSLTEDTEAFF. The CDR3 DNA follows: TGTGCCAGCAGCTTGACCGAGGACACTGAAGCTTTCTTT.

This CDR3 reads CASKRTANTGELFF. CDR3 nucleotide sequence: TGTGCCAGTAAGCGGACAGCGAACACCGGGGAGCTGTTTTTT. The chain uses TRBV19 and TRBJ2-2, with D tentatively TRBD1 (6 bases). The CDR3 contains 14 residues. V was pared by 7 bases and J by 0 bases, with 9 bases between. Germline V CDR1 and CDR2: LNHDA, SQIVND (reference sequence). Full variable domain (outside the CDR3, taken from reference TRBV19 and TRBJ2-2): DGGITQSPKYLFRKEGQNVTLSCEQNLNHDAMYWYRQDPGQGLRLIYYSQIVNDFQKGDIAEGYSVSREKKESFPLTVTSAQKNPTAFYLCASKRTANTGELFFGEGSRLTVL.

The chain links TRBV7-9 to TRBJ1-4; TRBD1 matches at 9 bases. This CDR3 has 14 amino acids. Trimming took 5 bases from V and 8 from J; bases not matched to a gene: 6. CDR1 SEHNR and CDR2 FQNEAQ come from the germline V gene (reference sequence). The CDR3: CASSPDRGTEKLFF. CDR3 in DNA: TGTGCCAGCAGCCCTGACAGGGGGACCGAAAAACTGTTTTTT.

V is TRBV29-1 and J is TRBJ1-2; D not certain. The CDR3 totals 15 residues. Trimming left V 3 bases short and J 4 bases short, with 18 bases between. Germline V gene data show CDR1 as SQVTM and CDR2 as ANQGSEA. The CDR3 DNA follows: TGCAGCGTTGAGACGGGGAGCGAGGCTGTCTATGGCTACACCTTC. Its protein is CSVETGSEAVYGYTF.

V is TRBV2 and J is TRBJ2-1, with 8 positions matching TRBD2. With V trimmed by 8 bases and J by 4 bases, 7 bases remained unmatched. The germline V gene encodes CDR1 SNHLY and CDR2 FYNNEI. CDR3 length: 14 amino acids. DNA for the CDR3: TGTGCCAGCCAAAGCGGGGGAGGGTACAATGAGCAGTTCTTC. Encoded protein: CASQSGGGYNEQFF.

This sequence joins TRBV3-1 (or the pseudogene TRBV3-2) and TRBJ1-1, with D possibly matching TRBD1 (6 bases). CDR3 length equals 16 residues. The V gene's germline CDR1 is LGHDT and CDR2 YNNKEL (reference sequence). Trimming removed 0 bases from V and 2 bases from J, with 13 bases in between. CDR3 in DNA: TGTGCCAGCAGCCAAGAAGTCGGCAGGGGAAACACTGAAGCTTTCTTT. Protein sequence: CASSQEVGRGNTEAFF.

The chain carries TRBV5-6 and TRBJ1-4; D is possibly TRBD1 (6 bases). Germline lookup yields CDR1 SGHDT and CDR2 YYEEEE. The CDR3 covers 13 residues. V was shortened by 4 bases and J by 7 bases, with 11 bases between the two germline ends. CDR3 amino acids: CASSETGFEKLFF. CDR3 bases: TGTGCCAGCAGCGAAACAGGGTTTGAAAAACTGTTTTTT.

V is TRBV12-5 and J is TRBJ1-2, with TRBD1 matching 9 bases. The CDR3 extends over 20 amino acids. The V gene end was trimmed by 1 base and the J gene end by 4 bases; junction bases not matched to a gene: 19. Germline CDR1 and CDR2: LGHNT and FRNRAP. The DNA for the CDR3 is TGTGCTAGTGGTTTGGACTACTTCCGGACAGGGGTTCTCGGGCTCTATGGCTACACCTTC. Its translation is CASGLDYFRTGVLGLYGYTF.

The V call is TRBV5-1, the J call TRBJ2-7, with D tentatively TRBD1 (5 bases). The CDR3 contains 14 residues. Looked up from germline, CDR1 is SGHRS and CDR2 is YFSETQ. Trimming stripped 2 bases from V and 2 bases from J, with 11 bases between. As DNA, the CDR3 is TGCGCCAGCAGCTTATCAGGGTTACCCTACGAGCAGTACTTC. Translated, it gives CASSLSGLPYEQYF.

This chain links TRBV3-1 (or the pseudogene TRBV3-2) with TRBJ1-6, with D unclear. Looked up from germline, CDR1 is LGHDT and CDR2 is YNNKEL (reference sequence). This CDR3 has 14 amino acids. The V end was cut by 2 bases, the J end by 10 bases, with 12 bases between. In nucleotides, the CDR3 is TGTGCCAGCAGCCAACTAAAGTCGGTGTCACCCCTCCACTTT. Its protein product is CASSQLKSVSPLHF.

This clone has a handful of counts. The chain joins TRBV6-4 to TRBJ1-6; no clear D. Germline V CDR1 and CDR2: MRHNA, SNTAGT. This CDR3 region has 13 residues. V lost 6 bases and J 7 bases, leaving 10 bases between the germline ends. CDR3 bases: TGTGCCAGCAGCTGGCAGGAAAATTCACCCCTCCACTTT. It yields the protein CASSWQENSPLHF.

The CDR3 sequence is CASSLYTGDTEAFF. CDR3 coding DNA: TGTGCCAGCAGCTTATATACAGGGGACACTGAAGCTTTCTTT. The chain has TRBV7-6 and TRBJ1-1; 7 bases map to TRBD1. The germline V gene has CDR1 SGHVS and CDR2 FNYEAQ. The trim removed 2 bases at V and 3 bases at J, leaving 3 bases unmatched. This CDR3 spans 14 amino acids.

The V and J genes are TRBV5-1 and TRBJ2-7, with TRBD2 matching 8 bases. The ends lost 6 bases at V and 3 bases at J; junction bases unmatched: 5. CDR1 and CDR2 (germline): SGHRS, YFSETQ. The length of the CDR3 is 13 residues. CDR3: CASKIGTSYEQYF. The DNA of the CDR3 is TGCGCCAGCAAGATCGGGACTAGCTACGAGCAGTACTTC.

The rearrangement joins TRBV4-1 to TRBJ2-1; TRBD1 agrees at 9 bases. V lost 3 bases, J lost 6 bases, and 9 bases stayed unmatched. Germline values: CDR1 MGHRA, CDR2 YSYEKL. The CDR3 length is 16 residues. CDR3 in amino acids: CASSHLSTGGLNEQFF. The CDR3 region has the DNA TGCGCCAGCAGCCATTTATCGACAGGGGGGCTCAATGAGCAGTTCTTC.

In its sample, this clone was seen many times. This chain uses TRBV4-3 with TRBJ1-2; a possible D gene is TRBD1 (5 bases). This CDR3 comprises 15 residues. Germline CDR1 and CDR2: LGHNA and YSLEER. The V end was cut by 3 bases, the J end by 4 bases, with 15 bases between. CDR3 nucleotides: TGCGCCAGCAGCCACGACCCCGGGGGTCTCTATGGCTACACCTTC. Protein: CASSHDPGGLYGYTF.

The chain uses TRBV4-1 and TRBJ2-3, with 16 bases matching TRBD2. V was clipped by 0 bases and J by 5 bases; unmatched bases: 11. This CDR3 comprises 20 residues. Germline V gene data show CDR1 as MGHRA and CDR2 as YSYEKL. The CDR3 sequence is CASSQDKGLAGGRWRDTQYF. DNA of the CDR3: TGCGCCAGCAGCCAAGATAAGGGACTAGCGGGGGGGCGTTGGAGAGATACGCAGTATTTT.